Sequencing of this TCR beta chain was carried out in a study of T cells in Graves' hyperthyroidism and ophthalmopathy. Broader study findings: Stable hyperthyroidism was told apart from ophthalmopathy by a model built on 13 V-J features.

Looked up from germline, CDR1 is LGHNA and CDR2 is YNFKEQ. The CDR3 has 14 residues. J was trimmed by 3 bases and V by 2 bases; bases with no gene match: 4. RNA transcripts provided the source from which TCR beta CDR3 regions were amplified. In the first-round RT-PCR of the TCR CDR3, the HTBI primer set was used. Each CDR3 protein is one row after TCRdb ran MiXCR on the multiplex PCR reads. Of hundreds of thousands of distinct CDR3 sequences detected, about 38% appear once; the ten largest clones hold 8% to 9%. About this clonotype itself: Its target is unknown.

Newly diagnosed hyperthyroidism, duration under 2 months, in patients aged 18 to 65. The sequence came from a man aged 18 to 30 with Graves' hyperthyroidism. The chain links TRBV4-2 to TRBJ2-7; 7 bases are a match to TRBD1. The sample comprised blood. The CDR3 protein is CASSQPGTDYEQYF. CDR3 nucleotides: TGTGCCAGCAGCCAACCCGGGACAGACTACGAGCAGTACTTC.